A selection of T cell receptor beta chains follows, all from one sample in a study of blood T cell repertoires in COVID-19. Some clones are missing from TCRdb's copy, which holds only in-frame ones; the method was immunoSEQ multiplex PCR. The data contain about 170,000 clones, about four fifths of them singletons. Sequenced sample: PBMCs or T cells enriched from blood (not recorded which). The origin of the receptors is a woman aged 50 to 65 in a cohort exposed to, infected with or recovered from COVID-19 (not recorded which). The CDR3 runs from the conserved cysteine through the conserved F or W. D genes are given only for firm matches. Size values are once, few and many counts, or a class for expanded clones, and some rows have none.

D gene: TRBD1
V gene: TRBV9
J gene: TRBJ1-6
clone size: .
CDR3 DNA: TGTGCCAGCAGCGCCGGGACAGGGACTAACTATAATTCACCCCTCCACTTT
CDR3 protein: CASSAGTGTNYNSPLHF

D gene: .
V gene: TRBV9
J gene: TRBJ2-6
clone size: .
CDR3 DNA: TGTGCCAGCAGCGCGACAGCAACCTCTGGGGCCAACGTCCTGACTTTC
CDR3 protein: CASSATATSGANVLTF

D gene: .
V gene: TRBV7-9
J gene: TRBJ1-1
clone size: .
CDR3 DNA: TGTGCCAGCAGCCAAAGCCTGCGCACTGAAGCTTTCTTT
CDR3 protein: CASSQSLRTEAFF

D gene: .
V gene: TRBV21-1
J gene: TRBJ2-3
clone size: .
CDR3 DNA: TGTGCCAGCAGCAAGGTCTTCGGACAGAGATTCACAGATACGCAGTATTTT
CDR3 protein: CASSKVFGQRFTDTQYF

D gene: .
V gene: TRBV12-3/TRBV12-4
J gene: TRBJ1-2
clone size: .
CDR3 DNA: TGTGCCAGCACCGGGGACACCTACTATGGCTACACCTTC
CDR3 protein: CASTGDTYYGYTF

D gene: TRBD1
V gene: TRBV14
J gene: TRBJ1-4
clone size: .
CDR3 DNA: TGTGCCAGCAGCCAAGTCAGGGGGACTAATGAAAAACTGTTTTTT
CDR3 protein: CASSQVRGTNEKLFF

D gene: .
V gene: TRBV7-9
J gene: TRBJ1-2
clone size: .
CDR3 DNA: TGTGCCAGCAGCCCAGAATATGGCTACACCTTC
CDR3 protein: CASSPEYGYTF

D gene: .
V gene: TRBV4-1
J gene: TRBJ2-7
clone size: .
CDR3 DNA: TGCGCCAGCAGCCATCCCGACAGAGATTTTTACGAGCAGTACTTC
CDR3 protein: CASSHPDRDFYEQYF

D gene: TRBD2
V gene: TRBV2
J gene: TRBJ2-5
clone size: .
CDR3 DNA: TGTGCCAGCAGCCTAGGACGGGGGGGACTGGAGACCCAGTACTTC
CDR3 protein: CASSLGRGGLETQYF

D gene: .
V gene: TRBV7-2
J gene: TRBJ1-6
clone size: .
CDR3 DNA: TGTGCCAGCAGCTTTACTTACAGGGTAGATAGTTCACCCCTCCACTTT
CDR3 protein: CASSFTYRVDSSPLHF

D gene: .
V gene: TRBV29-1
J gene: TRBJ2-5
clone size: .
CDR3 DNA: TGCAGCGTTGTTGCGTCGGGTACTCAATCCATCCAGTACTTC
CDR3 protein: CSVVASGTQSIQYF

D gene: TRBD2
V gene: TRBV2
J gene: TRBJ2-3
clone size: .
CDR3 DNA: TGTGCCAGCAGTGAGGGACTAGCTACAGATACGCAGTATTTT
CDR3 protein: CASSEGLATDTQYF

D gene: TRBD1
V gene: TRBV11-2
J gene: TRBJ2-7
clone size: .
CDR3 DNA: TGTGCCAGCAGCTTTGACAGGGAGCTCCCCTACGAGCAGTACTTC
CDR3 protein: CASSFDRELPYEQYF

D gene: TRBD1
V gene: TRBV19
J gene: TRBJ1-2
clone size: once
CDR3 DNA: TGTGCCAGTACCCCAGGGGGACAGGGGACCTATGGCTACACCTTC
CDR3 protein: CASTPGGQGTYGYTF

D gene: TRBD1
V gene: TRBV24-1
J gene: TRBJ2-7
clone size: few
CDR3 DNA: TGTGCCACCAGTGACGCTCGGGACAGGGGGGCTTACGAGCAGTACTTC
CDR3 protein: CATSDARDRGAYEQYF

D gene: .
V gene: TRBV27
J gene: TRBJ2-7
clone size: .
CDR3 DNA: TGTGCCAGCAGTTTAAGGGGGGGCCTCAACGAGCAGTACTTC
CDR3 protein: CASSLRGGLNEQYF

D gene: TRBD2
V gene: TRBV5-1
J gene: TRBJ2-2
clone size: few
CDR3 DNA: TGCGCCAGCAGCTTGGGGCTAGCGGCGAACACCGGGGAGCTGTTTTTT
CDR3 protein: CASSLGLAANTGELFF

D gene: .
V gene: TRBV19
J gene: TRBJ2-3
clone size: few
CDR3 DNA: TGTGCCAGTACCGAGGCCGGACAGTTTGGATTCGGAGATACGCAGTATTTT
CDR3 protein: CASTEAGQFGFGDTQYF

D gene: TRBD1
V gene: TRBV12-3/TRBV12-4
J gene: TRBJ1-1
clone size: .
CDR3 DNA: TGTGCCAGCAGTGGGGACAGTCTAATTGAAGCTTTCTTT
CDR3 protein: CASSGDSLIEAFF

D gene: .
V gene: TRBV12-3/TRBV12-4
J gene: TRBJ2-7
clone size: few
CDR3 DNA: TGTGCCAGCAGTTTATTTAGCGCCGAGCAGTACTTC
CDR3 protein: CASSLFSAEQYF

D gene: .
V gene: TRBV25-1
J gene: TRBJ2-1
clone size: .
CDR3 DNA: TGTGCCAGCCGACGGAGCAATGAGCAGTTCTTC
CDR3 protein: CASRRSNEQFF

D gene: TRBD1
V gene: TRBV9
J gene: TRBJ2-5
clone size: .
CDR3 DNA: TGTGCCAGCAGCGCCCGGGACAGTCTGATCGAGACCCAGTACTTC
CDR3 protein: CASSARDSLIETQYF

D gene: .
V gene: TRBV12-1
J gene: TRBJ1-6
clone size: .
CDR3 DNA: TGTGCCAGAAGAGGGTCACCCCTCCACTTT
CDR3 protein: CARRGSPLHF

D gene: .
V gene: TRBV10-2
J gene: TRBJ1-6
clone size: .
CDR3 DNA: TGCGCCAGCAGCTTCGCGACTAGTAATTCACCCCTCCACTTT
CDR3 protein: CASSFATSNSPLHF

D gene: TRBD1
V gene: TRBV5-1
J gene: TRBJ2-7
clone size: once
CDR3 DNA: TGCGCCAGCAGCCCTGGGACAGGAGCAGCCGAGCAGTACTTC
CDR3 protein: CASSPGTGAAEQYF

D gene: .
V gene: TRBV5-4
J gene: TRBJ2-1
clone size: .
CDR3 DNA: TGTGCCAGCAGCTTGGGCTCGGGAGATCGGAACAATGAGCAGTTCTTC
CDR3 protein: CASSLGSGDRNNEQFF

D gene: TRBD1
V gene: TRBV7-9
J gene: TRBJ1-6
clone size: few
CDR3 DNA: TGTGCCAGCAGCCCGGGACAGGGAAATAATTCACCCCTCCACTTT
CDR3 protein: CASSPGQGNNSPLHF

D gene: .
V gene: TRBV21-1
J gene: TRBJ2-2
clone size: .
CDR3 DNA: TGTGCCAACCAGAGATTGTCAGGGACCGGGGAGCTGTTTTTT
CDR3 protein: CANQRLSGTGELFF

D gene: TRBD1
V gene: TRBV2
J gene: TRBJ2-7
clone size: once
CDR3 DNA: TGTGCCAGCAGAGGACAGGGTAACGAGCAGTACTTC
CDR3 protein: CASRGQGNEQYF

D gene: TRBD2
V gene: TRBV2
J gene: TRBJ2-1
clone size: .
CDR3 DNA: TGTGCCAGCAGAGACGGACGGGGACTAGCGGGTTACAATGAGCAGTTCTTC
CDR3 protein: CASRDGRGLAGYNEQFF

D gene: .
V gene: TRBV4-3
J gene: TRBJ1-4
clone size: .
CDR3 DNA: TGCGCCAGCAGCCGTATCCTCGCAACTAATGAAAAACTGTTTTTT
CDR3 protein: CASSRILATNEKLFF

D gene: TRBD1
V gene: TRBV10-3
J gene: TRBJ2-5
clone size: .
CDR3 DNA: TGTGCCATCAGCTCGGGACAGACCCAAGAGACCCAGTACTTC
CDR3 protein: CAISSGQTQETQYF

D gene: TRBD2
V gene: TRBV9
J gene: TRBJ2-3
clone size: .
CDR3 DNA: TGTGCCAGCAGCGCTAGCGGGGGGGCCCGCGATACGCAGTATTTT
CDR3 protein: CASSASGGARDTQYF

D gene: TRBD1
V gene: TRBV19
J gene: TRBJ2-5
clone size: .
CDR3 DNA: TGTGCCAGTAGCCCCCGGGGACAGGGGGCCCAAGAGACCCAGTACTTC
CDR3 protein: CASSPRGQGAQETQYF

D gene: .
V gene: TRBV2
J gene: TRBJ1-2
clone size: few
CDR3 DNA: TGTGCCAGCAGCGAGATACCAAACTATGGCTACACCTTC
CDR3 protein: CASSEIPNYGYTF

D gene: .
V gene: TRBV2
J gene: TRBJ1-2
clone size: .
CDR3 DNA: TGTGCCAGCAGTGTGTGGGGGCTAGGCTACACCTTC
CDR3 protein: CASSVWGLGYTF

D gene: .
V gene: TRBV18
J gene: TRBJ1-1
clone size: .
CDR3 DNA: TGTGCCAGCTCACCGGAGTCCGCGAACACTGAAGCTTTCTTT
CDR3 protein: CASSPESANTEAFF

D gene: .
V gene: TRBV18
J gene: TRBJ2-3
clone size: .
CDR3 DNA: TGTGCCAGCTCACCGGCGGGGAATACGCAGTATTTT
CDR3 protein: CASSPAGNTQYF

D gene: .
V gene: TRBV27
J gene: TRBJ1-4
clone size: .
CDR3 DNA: TGTGCCAGCAGAAAAACCGGGACAGAAAAACTGTTTTTT
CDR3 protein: CASRKTGTEKLFF

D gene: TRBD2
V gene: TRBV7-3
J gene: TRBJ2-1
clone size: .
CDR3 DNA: TGTGCCAGCAGCATGGGACTAGCGGGGTTGAATGAGCAGTTCTTC
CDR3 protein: CASSMGLAGLNEQFF

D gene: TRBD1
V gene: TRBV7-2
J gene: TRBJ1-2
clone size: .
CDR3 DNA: TGTGCCAGCAGACCGTCGGGACAGGGTAATGGCTACACCTTC
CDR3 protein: CASRPSGQGNGYTF

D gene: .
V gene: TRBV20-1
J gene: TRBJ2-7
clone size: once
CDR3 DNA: TGCGGTTGGGCGGGCTTGTACGAGCAGTACTTC
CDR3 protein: CGWAGLYEQYF

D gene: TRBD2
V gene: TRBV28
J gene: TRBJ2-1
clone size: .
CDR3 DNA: TGTGCCAGCAGCCCCAAGGTAGCGGGGGGCTATGAGCAGTTCTTC
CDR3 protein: CASSPKVAGGYEQFF

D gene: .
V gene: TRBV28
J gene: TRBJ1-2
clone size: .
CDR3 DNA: TGTGCCAGCAGTTCCGGAACAGGGATGAGCTATGGCTACACCTTC
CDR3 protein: CASSSGTGMSYGYTF

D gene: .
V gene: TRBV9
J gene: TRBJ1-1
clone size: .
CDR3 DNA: TGTGCCAGCAGCGCGATGACAGGAGTGAACACTGAAGCTTTCTTT
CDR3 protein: CASSAMTGVNTEAFF

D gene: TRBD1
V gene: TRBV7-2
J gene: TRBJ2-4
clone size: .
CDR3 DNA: TGTGCCAGCAGCTCGCCCCCCGGGACAGGAGTTATAGCCAAAAACATTCAGTACTTC
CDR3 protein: CASSSPPGTGVIAKNIQYF

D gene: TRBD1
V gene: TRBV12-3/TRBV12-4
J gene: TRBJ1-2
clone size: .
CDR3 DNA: TGTGCCAGCAGTCCAGGGACAGGGGGCTGCACCTTC
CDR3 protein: CASSPGTGGCTF

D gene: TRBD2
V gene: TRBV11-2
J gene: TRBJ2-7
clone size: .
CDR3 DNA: TGTGCCAGCAGCTTAGTTGGCGGGAGGTTCGAGCAGTACTTC
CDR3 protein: CASSLVGGRFEQYF

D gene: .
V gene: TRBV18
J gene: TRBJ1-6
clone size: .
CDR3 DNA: TGTGCCAGCTCACTCTTAAATTCACCCCTCCACTTT
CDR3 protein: CASSLLNSPLHF

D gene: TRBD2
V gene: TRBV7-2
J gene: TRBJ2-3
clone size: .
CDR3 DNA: TGTGCCAGCAGCTTAAACGCGGGAGGGAGAGATACGCAGTATTTT
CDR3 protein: CASSLNAGGRDTQYF

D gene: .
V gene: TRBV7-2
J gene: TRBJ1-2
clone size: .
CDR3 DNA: TGTGCCAGCAGCTTAGTAACAGACAAATATGGCTACACCTTC
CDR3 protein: CASSLVTDKYGYTF

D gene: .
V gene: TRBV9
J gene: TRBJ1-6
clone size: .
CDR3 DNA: TGTGCCAGCAGCGTACTCAGTTTCAATTCACCCCTCCACTTT
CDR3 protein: CASSVLSFNSPLHF

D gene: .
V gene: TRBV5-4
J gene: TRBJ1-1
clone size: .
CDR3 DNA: TGTGCCAGCAGCTTGGTCTCGGGGATGGCTGAAGCTTTCTTT
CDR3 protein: CASSLVSGMAEAFF